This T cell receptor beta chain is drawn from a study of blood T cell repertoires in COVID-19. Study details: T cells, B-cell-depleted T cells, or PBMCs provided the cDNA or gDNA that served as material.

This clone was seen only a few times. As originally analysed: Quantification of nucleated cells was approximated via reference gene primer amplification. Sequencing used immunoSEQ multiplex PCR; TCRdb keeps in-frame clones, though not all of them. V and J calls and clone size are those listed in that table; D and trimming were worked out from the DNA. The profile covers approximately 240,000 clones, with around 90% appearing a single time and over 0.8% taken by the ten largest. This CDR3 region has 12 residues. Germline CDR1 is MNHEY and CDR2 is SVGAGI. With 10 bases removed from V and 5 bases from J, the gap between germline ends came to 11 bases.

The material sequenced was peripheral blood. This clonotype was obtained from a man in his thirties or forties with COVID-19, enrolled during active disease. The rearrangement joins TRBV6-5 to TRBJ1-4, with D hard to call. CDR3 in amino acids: CATCDGNEKLFF. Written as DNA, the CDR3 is TGTGCCACTTGCGACGGGAATGAAAAACTGTTTTTT.